The next 4 T cell receptor beta chains were all read from a single sample in a study of T cells in Graves' hyperthyroidism and ophthalmopathy. Regions amplified from RNA transcripts were the TCR beta CDR3 regions. Carried out on the TCR CDR3, a first-round RT-PCR used the HTBI primer set. TCRdb reprocessed the multiplex PCR reads with MiXCR, giving one entry per CDR3 protein. The sample shows 490,000 or so distinct CDR3 sequences, 22% of them seen only once. The sequenced material came from blood. The receptors derive from a woman aged 70-85 years with Graves' ophthalmopathy.

This clonotype showed up just a few times. The gene calls are TRBV4-2 and TRBJ2-7, with 11 bases matching TRBD2. In germline, CDR1 is LGHNA, CDR2 YNFKEQ. The V and J ends lost 1 base and 0 bases, in that order; junction bases with no gene match: 8. CDR3 size: 18 residues. CDR3 sequence (DNA): TGTGCCAGCAGCCAAGTAGGTAGCGGGAGGGCCAACTCCTACGAGCAGTACTTC. Protein sequence: CASSQVGSGRANSYEQYF.

This clonotype was seen a handful of times. The rearrangement uses TRBV9 and TRBJ2-2; 12 nucleotides match TRBD2. The V and J ends lost 0 bases and 5 bases, in that order; junction bases with no gene match: 5. The CDR3 sequence is 17 residues long. Germline lookup yields CDR1 SGDLS and CDR2 YYNGEE. The CDR3 DNA sequence: TGTGCCAGCAGCGTAGCTAGCGGGAGGGCCATGACCGGGGAGCTGTTTTTT. This encodes CASSVASGRAMTGELFF.

The V call is TRBV7-9, the J call TRBJ1-1, with D unclear. CDR3 length equals 15 residues. The V gene lost 2 bases and the J gene lost 4 bases, with 14 bases spanning the gap. The germline V gene encodes CDR1 SEHNR and CDR2 FQNEAQ (reference sequence). This CDR3 is CASSLWEGRVTEAFF. The CDR3 bases are TGTGCCAGCAGCTTATGGGAAGGGAGGGTCACTGAAGCTTTCTTT.

The J gene is TRBJ2-7, the V gene TRBV7-8; 9 bases are a match to TRBD1. CDR3 length equals 17 residues. From germline, CDR1 is SGHVS and CDR2 FQNEAQ. V trimming: 1 base; J trimming: 7 bases; junction bases outside the gene matches: 14. CDR3 amino acids: CASSLGRSGQGFWEQYF. The CDR3 DNA sequence: TGTGCCAGCAGCTTAGGTCGATCGGGACAGGGCTTTTGGGAGCAGTACTTC. The full variable domain, completed using reference TRBV7-8 and TRBJ2-7, is GAGVSQSPRYKVAKRGQDVALRCDPISGHVSLFWYQQALGQGPEFLTYFQNEAQLDKSGLPSDRFFAERPEGSVSTLKIQRTQQEDSAVYLCASSLGRSGQGFWEQYFGPGTRLTVT.